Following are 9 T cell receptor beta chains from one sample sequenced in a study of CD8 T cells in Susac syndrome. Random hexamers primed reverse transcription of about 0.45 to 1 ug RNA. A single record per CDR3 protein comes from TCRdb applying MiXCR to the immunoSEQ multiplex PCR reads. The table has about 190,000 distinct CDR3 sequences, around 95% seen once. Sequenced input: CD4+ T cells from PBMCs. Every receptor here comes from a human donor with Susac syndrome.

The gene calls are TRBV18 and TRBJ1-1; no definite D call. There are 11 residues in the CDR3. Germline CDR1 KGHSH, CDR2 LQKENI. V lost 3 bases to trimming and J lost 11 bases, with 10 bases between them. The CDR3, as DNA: TGTGCCAGCTCACCTGACGAGCGGGCTTTCTTT. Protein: CASSPDERAFF. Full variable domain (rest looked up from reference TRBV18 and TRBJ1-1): NAGVMQNPRHLVRRRGQEARLRCSPMKGHSHVYWYRQLPEEGLKFMVYLQKENIIDESGMPKERFSAEFPKEGPSILRIQQVVRGDSAAYFCASSPDERAFFGQGTRLTVV.

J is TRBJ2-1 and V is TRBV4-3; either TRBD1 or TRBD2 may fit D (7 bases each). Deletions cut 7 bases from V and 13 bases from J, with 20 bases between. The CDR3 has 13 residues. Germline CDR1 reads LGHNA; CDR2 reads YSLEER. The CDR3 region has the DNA TGCGCCAGCACTTTGAGGGGGCTAGCGGTCCAGTTCTTC. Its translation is CASTLRGLAVQFF.

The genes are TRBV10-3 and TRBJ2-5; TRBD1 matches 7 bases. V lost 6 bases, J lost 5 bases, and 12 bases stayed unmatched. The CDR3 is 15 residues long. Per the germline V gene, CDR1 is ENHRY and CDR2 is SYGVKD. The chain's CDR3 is CAISTDRAAGETQYF. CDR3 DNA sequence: TGTGCCATCAGCACCGACAGGGCCGCCGGGGAGACCCAGTACTTC.

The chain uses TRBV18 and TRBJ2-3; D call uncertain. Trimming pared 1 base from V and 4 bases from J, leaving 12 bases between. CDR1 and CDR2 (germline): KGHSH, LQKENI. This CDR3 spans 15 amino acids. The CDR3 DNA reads TGTGCCAGCTCACCACTAGGGCCAGGCGCAGATACGCAGTATTTT. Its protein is CASSPLGPGADTQYF.

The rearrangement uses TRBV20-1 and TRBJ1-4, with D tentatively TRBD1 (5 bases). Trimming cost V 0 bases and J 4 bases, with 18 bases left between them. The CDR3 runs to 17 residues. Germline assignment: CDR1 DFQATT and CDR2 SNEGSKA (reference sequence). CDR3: CSARDPQGSNRNEKLFF. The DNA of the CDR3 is TGCAGTGCTAGAGATCCGCAGGGTTCCAACCGTAATGAAAAACTGTTTTTT.

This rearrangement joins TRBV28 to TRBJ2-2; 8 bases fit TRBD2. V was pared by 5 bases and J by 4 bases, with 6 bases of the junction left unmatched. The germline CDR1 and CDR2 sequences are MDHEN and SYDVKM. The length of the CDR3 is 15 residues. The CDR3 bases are TGTGCCAGCAGTCAATTTCGGGGGGGCACCGGGGAGCTGTTTTTT. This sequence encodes CASSQFRGGTGELFF.

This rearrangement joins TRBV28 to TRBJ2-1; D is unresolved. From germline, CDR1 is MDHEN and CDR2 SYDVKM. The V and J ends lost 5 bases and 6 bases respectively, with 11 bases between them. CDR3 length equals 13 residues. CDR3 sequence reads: CASSTGEFNEQFF. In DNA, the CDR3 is TGTGCCAGCAGTACCGGAGAGTTCAATGAGCAGTTCTTC.

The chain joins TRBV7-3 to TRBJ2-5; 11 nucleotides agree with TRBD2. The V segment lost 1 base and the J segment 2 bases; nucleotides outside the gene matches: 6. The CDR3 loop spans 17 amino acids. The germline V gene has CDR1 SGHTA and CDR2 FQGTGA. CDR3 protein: CASSLRGTSGPQETQYF. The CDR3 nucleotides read TGTGCCAGCAGCTTAAGAGGGACTAGCGGACCTCAAGAGACCCAGTACTTC.

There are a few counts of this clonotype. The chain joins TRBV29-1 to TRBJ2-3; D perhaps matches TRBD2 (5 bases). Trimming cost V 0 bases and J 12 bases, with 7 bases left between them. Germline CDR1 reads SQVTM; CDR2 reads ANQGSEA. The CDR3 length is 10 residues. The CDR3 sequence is CSVEEGVQYF. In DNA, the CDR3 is TGCAGCGTTGAAGAGGGAGTACAGTATTTT.